Here is one T cell receptor beta chain with its context. Repertoires were generated with immunoSEQ multiplex PCR, while TCRdb's copy carries only in-frame clones and drops some. In the table there are around 1.9 million clones, roughly 95% of which are singletons. Germline V gene data show CDR1 as MNHNY and CDR2 as SVGAGI (reference sequence). The V end was cut by 8 bases, the J end by 2 bases, with 10 bases between. This CDR3 contains 12 residues. In the naive CD8 group, cells lacked CD45RO and were positively selected for CCR7, so terminally differentiated effector memory CD45RA+ cells were left out. Among the donors, all were Caucasian adults who lived in Nashville, Tennessee. The data belong to a study of shared clonotypes between healthy human individuals.

The TCR was taken from a man between 18 and 29 years old in good health. Some clones in this sample may be carry-over from other donors' samples. The source material was naive CD8+ T cells from PBMCs. J is TRBJ2-7 and V is TRBV6-6; D gene unclear. CDR3 bases: TGTGCCAGCTCCCAGACGGCCTACGAGCAGTACTTC. This translates into CASSQTAYEQYF.